This TCR beta chain comes out of a study of shared clonotypes between healthy human individuals. Looking at the study overall: Used for every donor were three CD4 naive, three CD4 memory, two CD8 naive and one CD8 memory plate.

Negatively enriched CD4+ T cells were divided by CD45RA into naive and memory. Sequencing used immunoSEQ multiplex PCR; TCRdb keeps in-frame clones, though not all of them. The sample has approximately 2.5 million clones, roughly 93% seen once; the top ten hold 0.36%. CDR3 length: 12 amino acids. Trimming took off 4 bases at V and 3 bases at J, with 7 bases between the two ends. Germline CDR1 is SQVTM and CDR2 is ANQGSEA. This receptor was obtained from a man between 18 and 35 years old in good health. Some clones in this sample may be carry-over from other donors' samples. The sample consisted of naive CD4+ T cells from PBMCs. This sample's subset: CD45RA+ positively selected. This chain connects TRBV29-1 to TRBJ2-1, with D tentatively TRBD2 (6 bases). The CDR3 region is CSVVGGYNEQFF. CDR3 sequence (DNA): TGCAGCGTTGTCGGGGGCTACAATGAGCAGTTCTTC.